This T cell receptor beta chain originates from a study of T cell responses to AZD1222 COVID-19 vaccine. Study-wide results and caveats: Females outnumbered males among donors, who were mostly white British; clonal diversity was possibly underestimated. Only 6 or 7 individuals given AZD1222 were seropositive at baseline.

A note on this clone: Antigen: not known.

Libraries were prepared by immunoSEQ multiplex PCR; TCRdb keeps only in-frame clonotypes and omits some of them. The table shows around 94,000 clones, with 86% occurring only once. This specimen consisted of peripheral blood, obtained on day 0 of AZD1222 vaccination. This receptor was identified in an adult in good health.

The CDR3 loop is CASALGLLSNEQFF. Written as DNA, the CDR3 is TGTGCCAGCGCCCTGGGCCTTCTCTCCAATGAGCAGTTCTTC. The chain is built from TRBV7-2 and TRBJ2-1; no definite D call. The CDR3 extends over 14 amino acids. The V end lost 8 bases, the J end lost 6 bases, and 17 bases lay between the germline ends. The germline V gene has CDR1 SGHTA and CDR2 FQGNSA.